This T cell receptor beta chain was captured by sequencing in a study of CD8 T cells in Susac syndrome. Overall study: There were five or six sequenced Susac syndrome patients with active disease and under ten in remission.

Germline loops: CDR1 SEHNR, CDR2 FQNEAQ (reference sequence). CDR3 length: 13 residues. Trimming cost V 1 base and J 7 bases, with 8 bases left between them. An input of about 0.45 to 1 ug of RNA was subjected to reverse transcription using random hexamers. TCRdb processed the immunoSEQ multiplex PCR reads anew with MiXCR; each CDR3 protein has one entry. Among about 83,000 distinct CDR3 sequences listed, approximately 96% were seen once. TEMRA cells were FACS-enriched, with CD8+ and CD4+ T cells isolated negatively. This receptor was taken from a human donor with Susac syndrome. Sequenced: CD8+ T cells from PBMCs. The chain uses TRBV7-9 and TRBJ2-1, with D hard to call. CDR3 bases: TGTGCCAGCAGCTTAGTGTTGGGGAATGAGCAGTTCTTC. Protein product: CASSLVLGNEQFF.